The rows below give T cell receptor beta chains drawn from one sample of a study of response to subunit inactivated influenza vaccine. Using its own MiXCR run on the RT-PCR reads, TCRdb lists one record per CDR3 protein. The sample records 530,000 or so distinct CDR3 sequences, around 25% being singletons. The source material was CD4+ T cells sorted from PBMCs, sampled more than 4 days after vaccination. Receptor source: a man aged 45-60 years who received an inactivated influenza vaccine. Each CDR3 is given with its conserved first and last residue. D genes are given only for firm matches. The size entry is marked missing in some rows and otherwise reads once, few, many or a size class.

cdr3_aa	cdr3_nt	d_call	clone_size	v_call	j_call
CASSPGAASRAFF	TGTGCCAGCAGCCCTGGGGCCGCATCGCGTGCTTTCTTT	NA	NA	TRBV7-2	TRBJ1-1
CSASWWGNTEAFF	TGCAGTGCTAGCTGGTGGGGGAACACTGAAGCTTTCTTT	NA	NA	TRBV20-1	TRBJ1-1
CASSLAQQQETQYF	TGTGCCAGCAGCTTGGCACAACAACAAGAGACCCAGTACTTC	NA	NA	TRBV5-4	TRBJ2-5
CASRRGPGEQYF	TGTGCCAGCAGGAGAGGGCCGGGGGAGCAGTACTTC	NA	NA	TRBV12-3/TRBV12-4	TRBJ2-7
CASSPDLGDYGYTF	TGTGCCAGCAGCCCGGACCTAGGCGACTATGGCTACACCTTC	NA	NA	TRBV5-4	TRBJ1-2
CASSFGRANEKLFF	TGTGCCAGCAGCTTTGGCAGGGCTAATGAAAAACTGTTTTTT	NA	NA	TRBV7-2	TRBJ1-4
CASSFRREGQYF	TGTGCCAGCAGTTTCCGGCGGGAGGGCCAGTACTTC	TRBD2	few	TRBV12-3/TRBV12-4	TRBJ2-7
CASSRGKGDTEAFF	TGTGCCAGCAGTCGAGGGAAGGGAGACACTGAAGCTTTCTTT	NA	NA	TRBV3-1	TRBJ1-1
CASRYTSGRLGAQYF	TGTGCCAGCAGATATACTAGCGGGAGGCTGGGGGCCCAGTACTTC	TRBD2	once	TRBV7-2	TRBJ2-5
CASSLMASSQYF	TGTGCCAGCAGTTTAATGGCAAGTTCGCAGTATTTT	NA	NA	TRBV12-3/TRBV12-4	TRBJ2-3
CATSDGGAEAFF	TGTGCCACCAGTGATGGAGGGGCTGAAGCTTTCTTT	NA	few	TRBV24-1	TRBJ1-1
CASSTRQGSDEKLFF	TGTGCCAGCAGCACCAGACAGGGTTCGGATGAAAAACTGTTTTTT	TRBD1	few	TRBV7-9	TRBJ1-4
CATRRQGNTGELFF	TGCGCCACTCGCCGACAGGGTAACACCGGGGAGCTGTTTTTT	TRBD1	NA	TRBV5-1	TRBJ2-2
CASSLGLAGGSEQFF	TGCGCCAGCAGCTTGGGACTAGCGGGAGGGAGTGAGCAGTTCTTC	TRBD2	few	TRBV5-1	TRBJ2-1
CASSHRDRSHYGYTF	TGTGCCAGCTCGCACCGGGACAGGAGCCACTATGGCTACACCTTC	TRBD1	once	TRBV18	TRBJ1-2
CASSPAHSGANVLTF	TGTGCCAGCAGTCCTGCGCACTCTGGGGCCAACGTCCTGACTTTC	NA	NA	TRBV7-2	TRBJ2-6
CAISQTYGTGVNQPQHF	TGTGCCATCAGTCAGACATACGGGACAGGGGTCAATCAGCCCCAGCATTTT	TRBD1	many	TRBV10-3	TRBJ1-5
CATSRERDRISYEQYF	TGTGCCACCAGCAGAGAACGGGACAGGATCTCCTACGAGCAGTACTTC	TRBD1	NA	TRBV15	TRBJ2-7
CASSLGAGYALGYYEQYF	TGTGCCAGCAGCCTCGGAGCAGGTTATGCTTTAGGTTATTACGAGCAGTACTTC	NA	NA	TRBV27	TRBJ2-7
CASSSRLAGVNEQYF	TGTGCCAGCAGCTCCCGACTAGCGGGAGTCAACGAGCAGTACTTC	TRBD2	NA	TRBV4-2	TRBJ2-7
CASGFQRDTEGLGSTGELFF	TGTGCTAGTGGTTTCCAGCGGGACACGGAGGGCCTGGGATCCACCGGGGAGCTGTTTTTT	NA	once	TRBV12-5	TRBJ2-2
CATSDSLSGRMQYF	TGTGCCACCAGTGATTCCCTCAGCGGGAGAATGCAGTATTTT	TRBD2	NA	TRBV24-1	TRBJ2-3
CSASPEPTTNSPLHF	TGCAGTGCTAGCCCCGAGCCTACAACCAATTCACCCCTCCACTTT	NA	few	TRBV20-1	TRBJ1-6
CASSLFPNQETQYF	TGTGCCAGCAGTTTATTCCCGAACCAAGAGACCCAGTACTTC	NA	NA	TRBV12-3/TRBV12-4	TRBJ2-5
CASSVGQAQTQYF	TGTGCCAGCAGCGTCGGACAGGCACAGACCCAGTACTTC	TRBD1	NA	TRBV11-2	TRBJ2-5
CASSPPWTGGALTEAFF	TGTGCCAGCTCACCACCGTGGACAGGGGGCGCCTTGACTGAAGCTTTCTTT	TRBD1	NA	TRBV18	TRBJ1-1
CSARIGNTIYF	TGCAGTGCGCGGATTGGAAACACCATATATTTT	NA	once	TRBV20-1	TRBJ1-3
CSAITGGFGETQYF	TGCAGTGCTATTACAGGGGGCTTTGGGGAGACCCAGTACTTC	TRBD1	NA	TRBV20-1	TRBJ2-5
CASRETPDSNQPQHF	TGTGCCAGCAGAGAGACACCCGATAGCAATCAGCCCCAGCATTTT	NA	few	TRBV6-2/TRBV6-3	TRBJ1-5
CSVGGQGFNNEQFF	TGCAGCGTTGGGGGACAGGGGTTCAACAATGAGCAGTTCTTC	TRBD1	NA	TRBV29-1	TRBJ2-1
CASSLLDAVETQYF	TGTGCCAGCAGCTTGCTAGATGCGGTAGAGACCCAGTACTTC	NA	NA	TRBV5-6	TRBJ2-5
CASSAQTGQYF	TGCGCCAGCAGCGCCCAGACAGGGCAGTATTTT	NA	NA	TRBV5-1	TRBJ2-3
CASSGGWLNYEQYF	TGTGCCAGCAGTGGTGGGTGGCTTAACTACGAGCAGTACTTC	NA	NA	TRBV6-1	TRBJ2-7
CASSPGGRGSYNEQFF	TGTGCCAGCAGCCCAGGTGGGCGCGGCTCCTACAATGAGCAGTTCTTC	NA	NA	TRBV5-4	TRBJ2-1
CASSLRGNNSPLHF	TGCGCCAGCAGCTTGAGGGGAAATAATTCACCCCTCCACTTT	NA	NA	TRBV5-1	TRBJ1-6
CASSQVARAAEQYF	TGCGCCAGCAGCCAAGTGGCTCGAGCTGCCGAGCAGTACTTC	NA	few	TRBV4-3	TRBJ2-7
CSARDNFLRIQETQYF	TGCAGTGCTAGAGATAATTTTCTGCGCATACAAGAGACCCAGTACTTC	NA	NA	TRBV20-1	TRBJ2-5
CASTYSGGTGELFF	TGTGCCAGCACTTATTCAGGGGGGACCGGGGAGCTGTTTTTT	NA	few	TRBV6-5	TRBJ2-2
CASSVGGSTDTQYF	TGCGCCAGCTCGGTAGGCGGGAGCACAGATACGCAGTATTTT	NA	many	TRBV9	TRBJ2-3
CSARKTGVQETQYF	TGCAGTGCCCGGAAGACAGGGGTCCAAGAGACCCAGTACTTC	TRBD1	many	TRBV20-1	TRBJ2-5
CSAGTGTEKLFF	TGCAGCGCCGGGACAGGGACTGAAAAACTGTTTTTT	TRBD1	few	TRBV29-1	TRBJ1-4
CASSQDPTGEGPLHF	TGCGCCAGCAGCCAAGATCCAACAGGGGAAGGACCCCTCCACTTT	TRBD1	few	TRBV4-3	TRBJ1-6
CASSQGLAGDTQYF	TGCGCCAGCAGCCAAGGACTAGCGGGAGATACGCAGTATTTT	TRBD2	many	TRBV4-3	TRBJ2-3
CASSPPGTTPNTEAFF	TGCGCCAGCAGCCCGCCCGGTACCACACCGAACACTGAAGCTTTCTTT	NA	NA	TRBV5-1	TRBJ1-1
CASSRGQGANTGELFF	TGTGCCAGCAGCCGGGGACAGGGGGCGAACACCGGGGAGCTGTTTTTT	TRBD1	few	TRBV5-5	TRBJ2-2
CASSVQATGELFF	TGTGCCAGCAGTGTACAGGCGACCGGGGAGCTGTTTTTT	NA	once	TRBV25-1	TRBJ2-2
CASSQDEPYYGYTF	TGTGCCAGCAGCCAAGACGAGCCCTACTATGGCTACACCTTC	NA	NA	TRBV3-1	TRBJ1-2
CASSLAGRLGHTQYF	TGTGCCAGCAGCTTGGCCGGGAGGCTGGGCCATACGCAGTATTTT	TRBD2	few	TRBV5-4	TRBJ2-3
CASSFTETGANVLTF	TGCGCCAGCAGCTTTACGGAAACTGGGGCCAACGTCCTGACTTTC	NA	few	TRBV5-1	TRBJ2-6
CSVRQGETQYF	TGCAGCGTTAGACAGGGGGAGACCCAGTACTTC	TRBD1	NA	TRBV29-1	TRBJ2-5
CASSRQGATYEQYF	TGTGCCAGCAGCCGACAGGGGGCAACCTACGAGCAGTACTTC	TRBD1	NA	TRBV7-9	TRBJ2-7
CASSHRTSGSKYNEQFF	TGCGCCAGCAGCCACAGGACTAGCGGGAGTAAGTACAATGAGCAGTTCTTC	TRBD2	once	TRBV4-3	TRBJ2-1
CASSLGQGAGTYEQYF	TGCGCCAGCAGCCTTGGACAGGGGGCGGGAACCTACGAGCAGTACTTC	TRBD1	few	TRBV4-3	TRBJ2-7
CASGLAGGNEQYF	TGTGCCAGCGGCCTAGCGGGAGGTAACGAGCAGTACTTC	TRBD2	few	TRBV3-1	TRBJ2-7
CASSLALPPGELFF	TGTGCCAGCAGCTTAGCGCTCCCTCCAGGGGAGCTGTTTTTT	NA	NA	TRBV7-2	TRBJ2-2
CASSPGLGTEAFF	TGTGCCAGCTCACCAGGGTTGGGCACTGAAGCTTTCTTT	NA	many	TRBV18	TRBJ1-1